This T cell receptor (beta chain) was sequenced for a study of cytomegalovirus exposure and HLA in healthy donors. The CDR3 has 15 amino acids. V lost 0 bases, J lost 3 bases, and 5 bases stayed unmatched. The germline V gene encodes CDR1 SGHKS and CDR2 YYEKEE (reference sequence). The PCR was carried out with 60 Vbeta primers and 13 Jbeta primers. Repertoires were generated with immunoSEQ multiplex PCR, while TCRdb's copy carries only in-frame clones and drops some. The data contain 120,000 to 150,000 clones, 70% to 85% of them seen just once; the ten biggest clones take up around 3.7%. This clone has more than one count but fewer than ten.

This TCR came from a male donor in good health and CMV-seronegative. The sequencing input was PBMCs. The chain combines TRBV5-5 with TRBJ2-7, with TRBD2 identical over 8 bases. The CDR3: CASSLGGGLNYEQYF. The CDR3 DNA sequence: TGTGCCAGCAGCTTGGGCGGGGGGCTCAACTACGAGCAGTACTTC.